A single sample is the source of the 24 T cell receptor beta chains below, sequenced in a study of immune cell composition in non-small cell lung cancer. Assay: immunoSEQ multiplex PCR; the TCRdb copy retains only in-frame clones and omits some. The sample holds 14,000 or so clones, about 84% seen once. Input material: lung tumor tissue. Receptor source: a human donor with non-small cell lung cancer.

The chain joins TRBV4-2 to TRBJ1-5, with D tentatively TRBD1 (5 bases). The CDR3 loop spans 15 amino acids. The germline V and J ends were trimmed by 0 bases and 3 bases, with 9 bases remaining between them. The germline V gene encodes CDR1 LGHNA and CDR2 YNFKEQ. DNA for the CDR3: TGTGCCAGCAGCCAAGATGGGGCTTTCAATCAGCCCCAGCATTTT. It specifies CASSQDGAFNQPQHF.

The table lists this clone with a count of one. The CDR3 protein is CASSFGAENEKLFF. The DNA of the CDR3 is TGTGCCAGCAGCTTCGGGGCAGAGAATGAAAAACTGTTTTTT. The genes are TRBV11-2 and TRBJ1-4, with TRBD1 as a possible D gene (5 bases). CDR3 length: 14 amino acids. V shed 3 bases and J shed 5 bases, with 10 bases lying between them. The V gene's germline CDR1 is SGHAT and CDR2 FQNNGV.

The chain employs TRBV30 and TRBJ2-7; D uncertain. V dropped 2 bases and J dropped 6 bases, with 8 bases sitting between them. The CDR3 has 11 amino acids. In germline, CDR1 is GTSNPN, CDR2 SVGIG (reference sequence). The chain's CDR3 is CAWSRQSEQYF. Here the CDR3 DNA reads TGTGCCTGGAGTAGGCAGTCCGAGCAGTACTTC. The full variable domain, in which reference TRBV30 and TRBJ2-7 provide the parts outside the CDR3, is SQTIHQWPATLVQPVGSPLSLECTVEGTSNPNLYWYRQAAGRGLQLLFYSVGIGQISSEVPQNLSASRPQDRQFILSSKKLLLSDSGFYLCAWSRQSEQYFGPGTRLTVT.

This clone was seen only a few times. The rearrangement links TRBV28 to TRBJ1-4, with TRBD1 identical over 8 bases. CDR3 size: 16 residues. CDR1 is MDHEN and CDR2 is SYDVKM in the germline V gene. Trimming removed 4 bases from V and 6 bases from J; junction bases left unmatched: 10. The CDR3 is CASSSPRTGLDEKLFF. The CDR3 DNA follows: TGTGCCAGCAGTTCCCCCCGGACAGGGCTAGATGAAAAACTGTTTTTT.

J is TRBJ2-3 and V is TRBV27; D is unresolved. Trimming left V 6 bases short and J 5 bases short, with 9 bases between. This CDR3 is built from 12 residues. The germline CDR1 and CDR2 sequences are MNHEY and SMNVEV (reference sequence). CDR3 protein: CASRTQGDTQYF. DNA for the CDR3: TGTGCCAGCAGAACACAAGGAGATACGCAGTATTTT.

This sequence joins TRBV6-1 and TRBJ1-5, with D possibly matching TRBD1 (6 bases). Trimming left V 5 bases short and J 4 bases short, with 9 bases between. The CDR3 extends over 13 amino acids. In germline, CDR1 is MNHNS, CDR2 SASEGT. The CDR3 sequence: CASSSQGNQPQHF. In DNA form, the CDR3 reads TGTGCCAGCAGTTCCCAGGGGAATCAGCCCCAGCATTTT.

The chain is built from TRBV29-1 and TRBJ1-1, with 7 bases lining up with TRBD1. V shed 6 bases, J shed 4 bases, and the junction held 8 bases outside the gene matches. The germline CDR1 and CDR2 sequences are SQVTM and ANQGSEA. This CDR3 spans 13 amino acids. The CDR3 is CSVATGEGTEAFF. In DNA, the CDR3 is TGCAGCGTAGCTACAGGGGAGGGCACTGAAGCTTTCTTT.

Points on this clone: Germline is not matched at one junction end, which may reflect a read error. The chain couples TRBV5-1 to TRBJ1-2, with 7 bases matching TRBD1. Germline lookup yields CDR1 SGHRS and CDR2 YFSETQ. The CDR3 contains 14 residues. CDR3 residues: CASSLAGTVYGYTF. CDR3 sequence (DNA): TGCGCCAGCAGTTTGGCCGGGACAGTATATGGCTACACCTTC.

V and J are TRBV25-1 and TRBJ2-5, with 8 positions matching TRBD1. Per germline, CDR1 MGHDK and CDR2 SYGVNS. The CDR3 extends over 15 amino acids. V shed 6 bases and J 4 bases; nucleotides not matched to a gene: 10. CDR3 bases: TGTGCCAGCAGGGCCCTGGGGACAGGCCGAGAGACCCAGTACTTC. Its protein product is CASRALGTGRETQYF.

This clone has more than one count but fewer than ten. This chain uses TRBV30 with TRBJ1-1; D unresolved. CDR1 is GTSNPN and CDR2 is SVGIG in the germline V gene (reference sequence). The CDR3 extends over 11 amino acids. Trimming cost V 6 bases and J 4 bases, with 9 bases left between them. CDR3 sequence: CACGETTEAFF. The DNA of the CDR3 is TGTGCCTGCGGTGAAACCACTGAAGCTTTCTTT.

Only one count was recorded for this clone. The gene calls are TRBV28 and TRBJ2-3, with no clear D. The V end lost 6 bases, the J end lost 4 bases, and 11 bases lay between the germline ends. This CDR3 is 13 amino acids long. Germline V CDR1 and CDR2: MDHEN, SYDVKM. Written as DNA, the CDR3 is TGTGCCAGCAGAAAGACCACCCCAGATACGCAGTATTTT. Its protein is CASRKTTPDTQYF. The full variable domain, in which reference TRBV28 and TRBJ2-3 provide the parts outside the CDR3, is DVKVTQSSRYLVKRTGEKVFLECVQDMDHENMFWYRQDPGLGLRLIYFSYDVKMKEKGDIPEGYSVSREKKERFSLILESASTNQTSMYLCASRKTTPDTQYFGPGTRLTVL.

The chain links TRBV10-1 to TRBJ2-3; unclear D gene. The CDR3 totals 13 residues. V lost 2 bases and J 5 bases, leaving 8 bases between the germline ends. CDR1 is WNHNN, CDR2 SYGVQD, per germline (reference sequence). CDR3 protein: CASSESPRDTQYF. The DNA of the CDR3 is TGCGCCAGCAGTGAGAGCCCCAGAGATACGCAGTATTTT.

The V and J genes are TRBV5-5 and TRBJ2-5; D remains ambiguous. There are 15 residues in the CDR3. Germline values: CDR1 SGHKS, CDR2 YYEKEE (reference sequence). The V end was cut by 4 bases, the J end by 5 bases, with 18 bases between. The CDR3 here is CASSLLLDGRETQYF. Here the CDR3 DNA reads TGTGCCAGCAGCCTCCTCCTCGACGGGCGGGAGACCCAGTACTTC.

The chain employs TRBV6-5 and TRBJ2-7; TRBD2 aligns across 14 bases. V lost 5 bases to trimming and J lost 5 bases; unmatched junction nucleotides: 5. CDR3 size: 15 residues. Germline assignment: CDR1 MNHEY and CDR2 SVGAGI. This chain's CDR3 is CASSAPGLAGDEQYF. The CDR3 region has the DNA TGTGCCAGCAGTGCGCCGGGACTAGCGGGAGACGAGCAGTACTTC.

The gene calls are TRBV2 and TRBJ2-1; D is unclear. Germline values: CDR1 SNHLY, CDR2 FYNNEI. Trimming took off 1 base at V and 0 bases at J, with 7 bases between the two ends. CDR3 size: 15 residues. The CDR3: CASSEGRGSYNEQFF. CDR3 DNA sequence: TGTGCCAGCAGTGAAGGCCGCGGCTCCTACAATGAGCAGTTCTTC.

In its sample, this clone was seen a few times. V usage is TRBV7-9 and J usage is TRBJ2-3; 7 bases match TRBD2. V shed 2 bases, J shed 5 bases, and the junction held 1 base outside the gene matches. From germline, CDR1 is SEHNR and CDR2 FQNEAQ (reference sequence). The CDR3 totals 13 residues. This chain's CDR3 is CASSLIAGDTQYF. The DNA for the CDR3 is TGTGCCAGCAGCTTAATAGCGGGAGATACGCAGTATTTT.

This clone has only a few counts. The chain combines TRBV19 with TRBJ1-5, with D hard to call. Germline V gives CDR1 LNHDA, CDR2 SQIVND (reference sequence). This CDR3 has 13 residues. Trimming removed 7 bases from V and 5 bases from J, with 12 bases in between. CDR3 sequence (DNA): TGTGCCAGTACCGAAAACGAGGATCAGCCCCAGCATTTT. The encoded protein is CASTENEDQPQHF.

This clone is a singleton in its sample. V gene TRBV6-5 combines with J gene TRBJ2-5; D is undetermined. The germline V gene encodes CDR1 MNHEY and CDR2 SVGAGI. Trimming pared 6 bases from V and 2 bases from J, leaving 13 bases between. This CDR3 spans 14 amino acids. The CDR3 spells CASSLRTVQETQYF. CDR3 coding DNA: TGTGCCAGCAGCCTCCGGACGGTGCAAGAGACCCAGTACTTC.

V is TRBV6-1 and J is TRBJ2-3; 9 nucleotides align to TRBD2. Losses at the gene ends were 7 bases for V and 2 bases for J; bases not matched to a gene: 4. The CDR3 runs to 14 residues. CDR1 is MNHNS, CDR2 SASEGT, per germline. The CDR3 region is CASTRLADTDTQYF. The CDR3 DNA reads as TGTGCCAGCACTCGACTAGCGGACACAGATACGCAGTATTTT.

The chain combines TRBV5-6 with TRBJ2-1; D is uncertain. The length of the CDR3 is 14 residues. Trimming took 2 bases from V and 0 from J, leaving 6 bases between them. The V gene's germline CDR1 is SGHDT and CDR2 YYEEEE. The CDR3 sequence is CASSFKNSYNEQFF. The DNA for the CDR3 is TGTGCCAGCAGCTTTAAGAACTCCTACAATGAGCAGTTCTTC.

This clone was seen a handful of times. CDR3 amino acids: CASSYTGEAFF. The CDR3 DNA sequence: TGTGCCAGCAGCTACACAGGGGAAGCTTTCTTT. This chain joins TRBV6-5 and TRBJ1-1, with TRBD1 as a possible D gene (6 bases). The V and J ends lost 6 bases and 8 bases respectively, with 10 bases between them. Germline CDR1 is MNHEY and CDR2 is SVGAGI. CDR3 length: 11 amino acids.

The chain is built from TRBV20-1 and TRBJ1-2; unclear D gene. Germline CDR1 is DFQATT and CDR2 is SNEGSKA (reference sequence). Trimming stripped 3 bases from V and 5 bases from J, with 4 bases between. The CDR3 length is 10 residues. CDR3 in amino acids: CSAREYGYTF. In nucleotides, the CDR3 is TGCAGTGCTAGGGAATATGGCTACACCTTC.

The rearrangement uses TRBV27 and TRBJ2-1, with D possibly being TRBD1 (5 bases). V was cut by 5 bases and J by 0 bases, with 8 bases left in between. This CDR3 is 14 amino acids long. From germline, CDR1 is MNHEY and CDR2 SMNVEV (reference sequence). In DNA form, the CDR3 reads TGTGCCAGCAGTCGAAGGGGCTCCTACAATGAGCAGTTCTTC. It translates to CASSRRGSYNEQFF.

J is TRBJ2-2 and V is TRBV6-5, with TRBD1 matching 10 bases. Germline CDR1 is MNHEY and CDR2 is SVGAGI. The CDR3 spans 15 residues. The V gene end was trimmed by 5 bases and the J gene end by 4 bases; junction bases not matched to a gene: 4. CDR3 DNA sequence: TGTGCCAGCAGTCGACAGGGGGCGAGCACCGGGGAGCTGTTTTTT. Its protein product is CASSRQGASTGELFF.